The T cell receptor (beta chain) under discussion was sequenced for a study of cytomegalovirus exposure and HLA in healthy donors. Study results and limitations: Cytomegalovirus-associated status was assigned to 164 TCR beta chains. Within the 100 to 150 validation repertoires, first-cohort TCR clusters tended to co-occur, according to a later analysis. In vitro, a few CMV-associated chains proved specific for CMV antigens.

The CDR3 is 24 amino acids. Trimming at V came to 1 base and at J to 0 bases, leaving 25 bases not matched to a gene. Germline assignment: CDR1 MDHEN and CDR2 SYDVKM. The data were produced by immunoSEQ multiplex PCR, yet TCRdb's version contains in-frame clones alone and is incomplete. The table lists some 210,000 clones, roughly 91% of them singletons, with 2% to 2.5% in the top ten. Notes on this clone: As yet, its antigen is unknown.

The gene calls are TRBV28 and TRBJ2-2, with 8 bases lining up with TRBD1. The TCR originated in a woman between 18 and 29 years old in good health and CMV-seropositive. Sequencing was carried out using PBMCs. CDR3 sequence: CASSLYFGRGASFRGQANTGELFF. CDR3 DNA sequence: TGTGCCAGCAGTTTATATTTTGGGCGGGGTGCGTCTTTCAGGGGGCAAGCGAACACCGGGGAGCTGTTTTTT.